The clone carrying this TCR beta chain appeared many times. The CDR3 is 11 amino acids. V lost 5 bases, J lost 7 bases, and 8 bases lay in between. Germline V lookup: CDR1 MDHEN, CDR2 SYDVKM. This entry belongs to a study of T cells in Graves' hyperthyroidism and ophthalmopathy. Across the whole study: Peripheral blood specimens were obtained at initial diagnosis, prior to any treatment.

RNA transcripts provided the source from which TCR beta CDR3 regions were amplified. The study used the HTBI primer set for a first-round RT-PCR of the TCR CDR3. From the multiplex PCR reads, TCRdb called clonotypes with MiXCR, one entry per CDR3 protein. The data show roughly 360,000 distinct CDR3 sequences, roughly 14% seen once. The V and J genes are TRBV28 and TRBJ1-2; D perhaps matches TRBD1 (5 bases). The source material was blood. The TCR sequence derives from a man aged 30 to 45 with Graves' hyperthyroidism that later progressed to Graves' ophthalmopathy. The CDR3 loop reads CASSPGLGYTF. The CDR3 nucleotides read TGTGCCAGCAGTCCGGGGCTTGGCTACACCTTC.